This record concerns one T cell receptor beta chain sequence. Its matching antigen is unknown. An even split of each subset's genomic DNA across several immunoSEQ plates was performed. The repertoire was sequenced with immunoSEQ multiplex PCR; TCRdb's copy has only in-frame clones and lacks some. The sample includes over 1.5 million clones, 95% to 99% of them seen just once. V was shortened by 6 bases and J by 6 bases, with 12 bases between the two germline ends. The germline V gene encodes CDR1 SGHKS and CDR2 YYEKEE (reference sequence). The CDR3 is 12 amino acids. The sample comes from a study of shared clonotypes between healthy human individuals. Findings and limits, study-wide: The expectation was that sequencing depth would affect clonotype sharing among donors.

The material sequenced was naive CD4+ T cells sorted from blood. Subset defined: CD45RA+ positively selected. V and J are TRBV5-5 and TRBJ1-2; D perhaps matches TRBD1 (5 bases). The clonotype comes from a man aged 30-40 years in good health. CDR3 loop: CASNPWGDGYTF. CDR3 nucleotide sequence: TGTGCCAGCAACCCGTGGGGGGATGGCTACACCTTC.